The TCR beta chain described here comes from a study of T-cell memory formation after mild COVID-19. At the level of the study: TCR clusters showed largely donor specificity.

Whole-study findings and limits: The finding that pre-infection memory included some responding clones suggested that cross-reactive memory joined. Contracting clones localized mainly to CM and EM when CD4+ and mainly to EMRA when CD8+.

Concerning this clonotype itself: The antigen remains undetermined.

The CDR3 contains 17 residues. Between the trimmed V and J ends, which lost 0 bases and 3 bases, there was a span of 18 bases. Germline CDR1 and CDR2: DFQATT and SNEGSKA (reference sequence). TCRdb independently ran MiXCR on the 5' RACE reads; one entry per CDR3 protein. The table shows about 240,000 distinct CDR3 sequences, with roughly 10% occurring only once. The V gene is TRBV20-1, the J gene TRBJ2-1; TRBD1 or TRBD2 may be the D gene (6 bases each). The receptor's source is a man younger than 35 who had mild COVID-19 (a few samples of this study predate the infection). Cell type and time point are not known. Sequenced input: PBMCs or a T cell subset sorted from them (not recorded which). The CDR3, as DNA: TGCAGTGCTAGAGATTCTTACGGGGGCCTCAACTACAATGAGCAGTTCTTC. It codes for CSARDSYGGLNYNEQFF.